Here is one T cell receptor (beta chain) with its context. These data are taken from a study of breast tumors, draining lymph nodes, adjacent tissues. Via MiXCR, TCRdb re-called the multiplex PCR reads, giving one row per CDR3 protein. The top ten hold 15% to 20% of the sample, which has 30,000 to 35,000 distinct CDR3 sequences, about 60% seen once. The CDR3 is 15 amino acids. Trimming removed 3 bases at V and 1 base at J, with 9 bases between. CDR1 and CDR2 (germline): SGHTA, FQGNSA. This TCR was sampled from a female donor with breast cancer. Some clones in this sample may be carry-over from other donors' samples. The sequenced sample consisted of breast tumor tissue. The V call is TRBV7-2, the J call TRBJ2-2; D remains ambiguous. CDR3 DNA sequence: TGTGCCAGCAGCTTGGGCGGATTGAACACCGGGGAGCTGTTTTTT. Residues: CASSLGGLNTGELFF. Filled out from reference TRBV7-2 and TRBJ2-2, the complete variable domain reads GAGVSQSPSNKVTEKGKDVELRCDPISGHTALYWYRQSLGQGLEFLIYFQGNSAPDKSGLPSDRFSAERTGGSVSTLTIQRTQQEDSAVYLCASSLGGLNTGELFFGEGSRLTVL.